One T cell receptor beta chain is described in this entry. Its antigen is not known. The data stem from a study of tumor-infiltrating lymphocytes in primary liver carcinoma. From unsorted bulk tissue weighing about 18-30 mg, DNA and RNA were co-extracted. Priming with a constant-region primer yielded TCR beta cDNA from around 540 ng total RNA. Three nested multiplex PCR rounds, a slightly modified ARM-PCR method, built the TCR beta libraries. TRBV1-TRBV30 forward primers paired with a C-beta reverse primer drove the first two PCR rounds, about 9 cycles each. TCRdb fed the multiplex PCR reads into MiXCR, producing one record per CDR3 protein. The sample has 120,000 or so distinct CDR3 sequences; roughly three fifths are singletons. Findings of the study overall: Pairs comparing tumor with adjacent tissue or blood overlapped less than pairs drawn from tumor regions.

CDR1 and CDR2 (germline): MDHEN, SYDVKM. This CDR3 has 14 amino acids. J lost 4 bases, V lost 4 bases, and 6 bases had no gene match. This chain joins TRBV28 and TRBJ2-7; the match to TRBD1 covers 8 bases. Sequenced sample: liver tumor tissue from sampling region 1. Documented subset: tumor region T1, superior pole. The receptor was derived from a woman in her sixties with primary liver carcinoma and hepatitis B virus infection. The CDR3 DNA reads TGTGCCAGCAGTTCCAGCAGGGGGCTTTACGAGCAGTACTTC. Translating it yields CASSSSRGLYEQYF.